The text below deals with one T cell receptor beta chain. What it binds is not known. Sequencing was performed with immunoSEQ multiplex PCR; in TCRdb, only in-frame clones are kept and a portion is missing. The data show 2,500,000 or so clones, with about nine tenths seen just once and roughly 0.34% held by the top ten. The sample originates from a study of shared clonotypes between healthy human individuals. General study findings and limits: Clonotype sharing among donors likely depends on sequencing depth. Blood alone was sampled, and tissue repertoires likely differ.

With 10 bases removed from V and 4 bases from J, the gap between germline ends came to 19 bases. The CDR3 has 14 residues. Germline V gene lookup returns CDR1 SNHLY and CDR2 FYNNEI. This TCR came from a man younger than 35 in good health. Some clones in this sample may be carry-over from other donors' samples. V is TRBV2 and J is TRBJ2-5, with D perhaps matching TRBD2 (5 bases). Sequencing was done on a sample of naive CD4+ T cells from PBMCs. Described subset: CD45RA+ positively selected. CDR3 nucleotides: TGTGCCACCTCGCGGGCCCCAGCGTCAGAGACCCAGTACTTC. The encoded protein is CATSRAPASETQYF.